Below, one T cell receptor beta chain is given with its context. These data are taken from a study of blood T cell repertoires in COVID-19. Study context: The United States, Italy and Spain provided the acute and convalescent COVID-19 samples. Sample material is recorded as cDNA or gDNA derived from T cells, B-cell-depleted T cells, or PBMCs.

There are 19 residues in the CDR3. CDR1 is SGHVS, CDR2 FQNEAQ, per germline. V shed 1 base and J 0 bases; nucleotides not matched to a gene: 8. In the original analysis: Amplified reference gene primers provided the basis for estimating nucleated cell counts. Data came from immunoSEQ multiplex PCR; TCRdb stores just in-frame clones and leaves some out. D and trimming were read from the DNA, whereas the V and J calls and clone size are those reported in that table. This table has some 120,000 clones, more than 75% appearing once. This chain uses TRBV7-8 with TRBJ1-6, with 8 positions matching TRBD1. This receptor was taken from a woman between 45 and 65 years old who had recovered from COVID-19. Material for sequencing was peripheral blood. This CDR3 reads CASSLVAGGLSSYNSPLHF. The CDR3 bases are TGTGCCAGCAGCTTAGTTGCAGGGGGCCTGAGCTCCTATAATTCACCCCTCCACTTT.